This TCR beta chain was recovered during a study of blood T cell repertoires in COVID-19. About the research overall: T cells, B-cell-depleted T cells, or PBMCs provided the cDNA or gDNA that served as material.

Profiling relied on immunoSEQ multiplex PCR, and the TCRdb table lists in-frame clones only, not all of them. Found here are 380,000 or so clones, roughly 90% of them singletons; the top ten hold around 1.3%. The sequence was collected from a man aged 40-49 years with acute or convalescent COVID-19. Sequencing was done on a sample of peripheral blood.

The DNA for the CDR3 is TGCGCCAGCAGCCAAGGGACAGGGACCTACGAGCAGTACTTC. Encoded protein: CASSQGTGTYEQYF. The rearrangement links TRBV4-3 to TRBJ2-7; 8 bases are a match to TRBD1. J lost 2 bases, V lost 1 base, and 1 base had no gene match. Germline CDR1 is LGHNA and CDR2 is YSLEER. The CDR3 is 14 amino acids.